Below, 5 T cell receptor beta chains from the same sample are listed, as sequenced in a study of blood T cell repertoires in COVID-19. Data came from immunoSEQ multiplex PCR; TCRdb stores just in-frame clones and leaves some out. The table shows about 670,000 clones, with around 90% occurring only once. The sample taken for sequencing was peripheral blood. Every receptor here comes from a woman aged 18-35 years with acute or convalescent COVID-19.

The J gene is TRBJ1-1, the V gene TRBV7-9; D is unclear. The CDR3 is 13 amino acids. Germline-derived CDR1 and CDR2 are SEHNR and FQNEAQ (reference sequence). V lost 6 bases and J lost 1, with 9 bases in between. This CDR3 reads CASSGGTNTEAFF. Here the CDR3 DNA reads TGTGCCAGCAGTGGCGGTACGAACACTGAAGCTTTCTTT.

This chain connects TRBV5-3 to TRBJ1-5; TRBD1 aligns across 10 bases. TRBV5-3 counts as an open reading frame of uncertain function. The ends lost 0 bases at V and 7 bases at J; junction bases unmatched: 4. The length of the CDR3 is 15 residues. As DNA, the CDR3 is TGTGCCAGAAGCTTGGCGGACAGGGGGGTCCAGCCCCAGCATTTT. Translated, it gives CARSLADRGVQPQHF.

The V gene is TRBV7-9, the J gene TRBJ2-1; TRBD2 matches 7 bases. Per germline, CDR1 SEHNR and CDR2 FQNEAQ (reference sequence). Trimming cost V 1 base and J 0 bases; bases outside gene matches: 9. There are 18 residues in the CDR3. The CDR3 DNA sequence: TGTGCCAGCAGCTTAGGTCCCCGGGAGGTGAGCTCCTACAATGAGCAGTTCTTC. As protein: CASSLGPREVSSYNEQFF.

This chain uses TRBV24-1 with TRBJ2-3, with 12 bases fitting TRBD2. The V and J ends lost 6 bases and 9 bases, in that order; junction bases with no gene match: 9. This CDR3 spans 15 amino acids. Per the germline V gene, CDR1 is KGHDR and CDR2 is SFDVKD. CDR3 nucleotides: TGTGCCACCAGTACCCGACTAGCGGGGGATGAAACGCAGTATTTT. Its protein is CATSTRLAGDETQYF.

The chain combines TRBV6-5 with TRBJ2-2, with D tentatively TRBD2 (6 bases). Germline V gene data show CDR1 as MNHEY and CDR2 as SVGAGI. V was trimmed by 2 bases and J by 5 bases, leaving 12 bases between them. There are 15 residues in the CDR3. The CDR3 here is CASSYRTEGTGELFF. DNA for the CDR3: TGTGCCAGCAGTTACCGGACGGAGGGTACCGGGGAGCTGTTTTTT.